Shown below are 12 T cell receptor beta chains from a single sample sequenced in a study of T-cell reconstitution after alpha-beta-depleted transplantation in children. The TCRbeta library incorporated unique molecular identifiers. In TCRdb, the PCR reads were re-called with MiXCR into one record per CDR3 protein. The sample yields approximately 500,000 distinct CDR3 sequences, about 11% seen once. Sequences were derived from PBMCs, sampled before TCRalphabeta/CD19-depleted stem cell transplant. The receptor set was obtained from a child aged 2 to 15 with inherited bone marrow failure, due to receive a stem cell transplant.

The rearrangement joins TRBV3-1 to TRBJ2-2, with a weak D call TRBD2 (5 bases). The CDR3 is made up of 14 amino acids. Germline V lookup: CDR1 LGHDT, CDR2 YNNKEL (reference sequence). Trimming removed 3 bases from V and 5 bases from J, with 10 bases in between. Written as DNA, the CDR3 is TGTGCCAGCAGCCACTGGGAGTATACCGGGGAGCTGTTTTTT. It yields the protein CASSHWEYTGELFF.

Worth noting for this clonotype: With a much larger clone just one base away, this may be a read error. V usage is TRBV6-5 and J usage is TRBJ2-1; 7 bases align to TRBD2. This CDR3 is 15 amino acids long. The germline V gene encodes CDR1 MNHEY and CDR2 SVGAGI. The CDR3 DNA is TGTGCCAGCAGTTACCTAGCGGAGAAGGCAAATGAGCAGGTCTTC. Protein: CASSYLAEKANEQVF.

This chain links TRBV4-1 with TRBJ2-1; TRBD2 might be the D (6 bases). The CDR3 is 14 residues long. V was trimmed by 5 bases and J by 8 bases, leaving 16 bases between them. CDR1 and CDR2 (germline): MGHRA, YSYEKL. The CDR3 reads CASSVRDLVDEQFF. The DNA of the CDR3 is TGCGCCAGCAGCGTTCGGGACTTAGTCGATGAGCAGTTCTTC.

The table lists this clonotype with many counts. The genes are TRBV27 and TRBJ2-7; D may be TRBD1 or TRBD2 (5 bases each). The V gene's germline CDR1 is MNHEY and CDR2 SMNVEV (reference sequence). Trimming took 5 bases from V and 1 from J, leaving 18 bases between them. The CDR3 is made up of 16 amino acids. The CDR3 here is CASSMRPGQGSYEQYF. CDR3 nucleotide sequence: TGTGCCAGCAGTATGCGACCGGGGCAGGGTTCCTACGAGCAGTACTTC.

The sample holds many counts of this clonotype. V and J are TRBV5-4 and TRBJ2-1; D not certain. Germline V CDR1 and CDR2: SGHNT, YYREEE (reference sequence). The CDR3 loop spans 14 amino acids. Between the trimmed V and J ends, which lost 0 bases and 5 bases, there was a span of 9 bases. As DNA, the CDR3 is TGTGCCAGCAGCTTGGACTTAACCGACAATGAGCAGTTCTTC. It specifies CASSLDLTDNEQFF.

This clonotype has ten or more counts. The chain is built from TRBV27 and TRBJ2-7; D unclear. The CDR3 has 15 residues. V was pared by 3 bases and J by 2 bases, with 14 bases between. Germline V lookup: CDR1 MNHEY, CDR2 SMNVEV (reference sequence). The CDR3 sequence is CASSFSDHYTYEQYF. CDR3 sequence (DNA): TGTGCCAGCAGTTTCTCGGACCACTACACCTACGAGCAGTACTTC.

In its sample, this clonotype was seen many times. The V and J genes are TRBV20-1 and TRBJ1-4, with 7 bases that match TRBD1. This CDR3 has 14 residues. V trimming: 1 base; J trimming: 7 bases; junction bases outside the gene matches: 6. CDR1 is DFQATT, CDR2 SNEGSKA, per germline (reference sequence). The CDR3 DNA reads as TGCAGTGCTAGAGCGACAGGGCGCGGTGAAAAACTGTTTTTT. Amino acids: CSARATGRGEKLFF.

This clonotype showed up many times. The CDR3 region has the DNA TGTGCCATCAGTGGGACTAGCGGGACCAGCTCCTACAATGAGCAGTTCTTC. This encodes CAISGTSGTSSYNEQFF. J is TRBJ2-1 and V is TRBV10-3, with 12 bases matching TRBD2. V lost 4 bases and J lost 0; bases outside the gene matches: 4. The length of the CDR3 is 17 residues. Germline assignment: CDR1 ENHRY and CDR2 SYGVKD.

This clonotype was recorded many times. In nucleotides, the CDR3 is TGTGCCAGCAGACCCCCCGGATCGCTGCGGCAGGGGGATCTCACTGAAGCTTTCTTT. As protein: CASRPPGSLRQGDLTEAFF. The chain uses TRBV6-4 and TRBJ1-1; TRBD1 aligns across 7 bases. This CDR3 comprises 19 residues. The germline CDR1 and CDR2 sequences are MRHNA and SNTAGT. The J segment lost 4 bases and the V segment lost 6 bases, leaving 23 bases of the junction unmatched.

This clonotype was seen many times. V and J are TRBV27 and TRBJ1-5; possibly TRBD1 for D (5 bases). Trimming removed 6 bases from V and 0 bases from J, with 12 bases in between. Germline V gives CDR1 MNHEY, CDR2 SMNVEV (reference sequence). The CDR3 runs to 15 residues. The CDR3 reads CASRSLDSSNQPQHF. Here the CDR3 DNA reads TGTGCCAGCAGATCCCTAGACAGTAGCAATCAGCCCCAGCATTTT.

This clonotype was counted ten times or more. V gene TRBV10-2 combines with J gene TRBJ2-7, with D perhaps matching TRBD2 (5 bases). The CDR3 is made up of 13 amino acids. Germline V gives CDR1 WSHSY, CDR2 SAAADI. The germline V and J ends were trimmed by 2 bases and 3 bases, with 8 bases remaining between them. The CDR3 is CASSEGSNYEQYF. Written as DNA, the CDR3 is TGCGCCAGCAGTGAGGGGAGTAACTACGAGCAGTACTTC.

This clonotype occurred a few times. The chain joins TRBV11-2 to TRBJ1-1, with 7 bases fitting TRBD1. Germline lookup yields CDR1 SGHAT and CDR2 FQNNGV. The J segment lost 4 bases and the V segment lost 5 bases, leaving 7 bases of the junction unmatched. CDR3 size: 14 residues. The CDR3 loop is CASSQTGWGTEAFF. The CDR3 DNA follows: TGTGCCAGCAGCCAGACAGGGTGGGGCACTGAAGCTTTCTTT.